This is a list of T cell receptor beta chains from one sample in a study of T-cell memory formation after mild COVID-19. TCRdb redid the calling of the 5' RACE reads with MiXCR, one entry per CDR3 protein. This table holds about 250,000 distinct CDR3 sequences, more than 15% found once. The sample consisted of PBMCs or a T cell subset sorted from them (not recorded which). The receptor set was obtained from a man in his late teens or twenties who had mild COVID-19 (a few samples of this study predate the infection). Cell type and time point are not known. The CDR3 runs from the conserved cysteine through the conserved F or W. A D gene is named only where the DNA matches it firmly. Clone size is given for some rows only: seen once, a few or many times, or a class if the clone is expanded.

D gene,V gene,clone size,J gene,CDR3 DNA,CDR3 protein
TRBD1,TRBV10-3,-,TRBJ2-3,TGTGCCATCAGTGAGGGCAGGGGGCAGGGAGATACGCAGTATTTT,CAISEGRGQGDTQYF
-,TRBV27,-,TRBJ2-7,TGTGCCAGCAGTCCAGACCTTACCTACGAGCAGTACTTC,CASSPDLTYEQYF
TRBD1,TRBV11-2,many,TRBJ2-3,TGTGCCAGCAGCTTAGTCACAGGGGGAGATACGCAGTATTTT,CASSLVTGGDTQYF
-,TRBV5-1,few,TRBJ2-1,TGCGCCAGCAGCTTGGCCTATGAGCAGTTCTTC,CASSLAYEQFF
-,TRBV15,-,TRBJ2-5,TGTGCCACCAGCAAACCGGGGGAGACCCAGTACTTC,CATSKPGETQYF
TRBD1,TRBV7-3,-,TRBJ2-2,TGTGCCAGCAGAACCGGGACAGCTTTTCCCCCCGGGGAGCTGTTTTTT,CASRTGTAFPPGELFF
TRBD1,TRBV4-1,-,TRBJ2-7,TGCGCCAGCAGCCCGGGACAGGGCGGTGTGTTCGAGCAGTACTTC,CASSPGQGGVFEQYF
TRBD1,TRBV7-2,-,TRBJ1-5,TGTGCCAGCAGCGAGATGACAGGGGGGAGCAATCAGCCCCAGCATTTT,CASSEMTGGSNQPQHF
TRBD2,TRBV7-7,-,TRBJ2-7,TGTGCCAGCAGCTTAGGGGAGGGCGGCTACGAGCAGTACTTC,CASSLGEGGYEQYF
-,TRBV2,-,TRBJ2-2,TGTGCCAGCAGTGAGGGGGAAAGGGTCACCGGGGAGCTGTTTTTT,CASSEGERVTGELFF
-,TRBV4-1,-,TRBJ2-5,TGCGCCAGCAGCCAAGTAATTCCGGAGACCCAGTACTTC,CASSQVIPETQYF
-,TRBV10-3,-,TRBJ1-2,TGTGCCATCAGGGGGACCGATCCCCTCTATGGCTACACCTTC,CAIRGTDPLYGYTF
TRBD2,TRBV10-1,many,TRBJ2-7,TGCGCCAGCAGCCCAGTCTGGGAGGGTCCGGCCGCCGAGCAGTACTTC,CASSPVWEGPAAEQYF
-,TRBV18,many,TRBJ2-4,TGTGCCAGCTCACCAGTACCCGGGGGCGGAAGGAACATTCAGTACTTC,CASSPVPGGGRNIQYF
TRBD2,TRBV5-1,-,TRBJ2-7,TGCGCCAGCAGCGGCTCCTTCGGGAGGGACGATTACGAGCAGTACTTC,CASSGSFGRDDYEQYF
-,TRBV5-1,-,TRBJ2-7,TGCGCCAGCAGCTTGGAGCCGACCTACGAGCAGTACTTC,CASSLEPTYEQYF
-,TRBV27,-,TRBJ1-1,TGTGCCAGCCGCGGCTGGGGGAACACTGAAGCTTTCTTT,CASRGWGNTEAFF
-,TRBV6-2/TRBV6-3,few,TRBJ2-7,TGTGCCAGCAGTTACTCGAACTCCTACGCATCCTACGAGCAGTACTTC,CASSYSNSYASYEQYF
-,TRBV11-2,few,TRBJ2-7,TGTGCCAGCAGGTCGGTACGGGACTACGAGCAGTACTTC,CASRSVRDYEQYF
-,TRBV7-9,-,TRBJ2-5,TGTGCCAGCAGCTTAGCAGCCCCCGAGACCCAGTACTTC,CASSLAAPETQYF
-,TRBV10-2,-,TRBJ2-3,TGCGCCAGCCGCCAACTAGGGGACCTAAATACGCAGTATTTT,CASRQLGDLNTQYF
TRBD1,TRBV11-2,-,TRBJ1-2,TGTGCCAGCAGGAATACAGGGGGCGGCTATGGCTACACCTTC,CASRNTGGGYGYTF
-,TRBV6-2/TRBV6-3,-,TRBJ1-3,TGTGCCAGCAGTTCTCATCCAGGCTCCTCTGGAAACACCATATATTTT,CASSSHPGSSGNTIYF
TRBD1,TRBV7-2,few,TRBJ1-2,TGTGCCAGCAGCTTATGGACAGGGCCTAACTATGGCTACACCTTC,CASSLWTGPNYGYTF
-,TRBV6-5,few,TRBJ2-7,TGTGCCAGCATGAGGCCGGGGGCGTACGAGCAGTACTTC,CASMRPGAYEQYF
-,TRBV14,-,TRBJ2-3,TGTGCCAGCAGCCGTCGCACACCGTTGGATACGCAGTATTTT,CASSRRTPLDTQYF
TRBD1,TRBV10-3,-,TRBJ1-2,TGTGCCATCAGTGATAAACAGGGGGAAAGCGGCTACACCTTC,CAISDKQGESGYTF
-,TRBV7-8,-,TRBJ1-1,TGTGCCAGCAGCTCTTGGGTGGGGGCGAACACTGAAGCTTTCTTT,CASSSWVGANTEAFF
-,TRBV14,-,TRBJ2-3,TGTGCCAGCAGCCAAGGAGTTGGCGGTAGCACAGATACGCAGTATTTT,CASSQGVGGSTDTQYF
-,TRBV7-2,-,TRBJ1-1,TGTGCCAGCATTCTTTTGGGGAACACTGAAGCTTTCTTT,CASILLGNTEAFF
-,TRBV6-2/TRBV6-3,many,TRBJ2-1,TGTGCCAGCAGTGTCGCGTCCGTGGCAGACCCATACAATGAGCAGTTCTTC,CASSVASVADPYNEQFF
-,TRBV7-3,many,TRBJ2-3,TGTGCCAGCAGCTACGTTGACTGGGATACGCAGTATTTT,CASSYVDWDTQYF
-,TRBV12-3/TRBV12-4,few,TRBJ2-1,TGTGCCAGCAGTTTATTAGATGAGCAGTTCTTC,CASSLLDEQFF
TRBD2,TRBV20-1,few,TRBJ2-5,TGCAGTGCTAGACTAGCGGGGGCCAAAGAGACCCAGTACTTC,CSARLAGAKETQYF
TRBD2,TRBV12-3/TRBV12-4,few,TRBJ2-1,TGTGCCAGCAGTTCCCAGCGGGGGGGCCTCGATGAGCAGTTCTTC,CASSSQRGGLDEQFF
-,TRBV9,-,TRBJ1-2,TGTGCCAGCAGCGTAGACTTGGGGAGCTACACCTTC,CASSVDLGSYTF
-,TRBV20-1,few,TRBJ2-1,TGCAGTGCTAGATTGCAGGGGCTACGGTACAATGAGCAGTTCTTC,CSARLQGLRYNEQFF
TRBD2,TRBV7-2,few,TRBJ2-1,TGTGCCAGCAGCTTAGCCCTAGCGGGGGGGCTTGGGAATGAGCAGTTCTTC,CASSLALAGGLGNEQFF
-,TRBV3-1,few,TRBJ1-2,TGTGCCAGCAGCCAAAATAGGGAGGGGGGCCCCACCTTC,CASSQNREGGPTF
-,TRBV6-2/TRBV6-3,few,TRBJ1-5,TGTGCCAGCACCACGGTCCCGTTTTCGCAGCCCCAGCATTTT,CASTTVPFSQPQHF